The 11 T cell receptor beta chains below were found in one sample sequenced in a study of PD-1 blockade in classical Hodgkin lymphoma. No patient escaped relapse after autologous stem cell transplantation, and brentuximab vedotin exposure varied. This table comes from immunoSEQ multiplex PCR, and its TCRdb copy is limited to in-frame clones, with some not included. The data show about 46,000 clones, 73% seen once. The sequencing here drew on peripheral blood mononuclear cells (PBMCs), taken at baseline. These receptors were taken from a human donor with classical Hodgkin lymphoma.

V and J are TRBV10-2 and TRBJ2-2; D is undetermined. The CDR3 consists of 13 residues. Trimming stripped 5 bases from V and 4 bases from J, with 8 bases between. The germline V gene has CDR1 WSHSY and CDR2 SAAADI. CDR3 bases: TGCGCCAGCAGTCCACAGATCACCGGGGAGCTGTTTTTT. This translates into CASSPQITGELFF.

This chain joins TRBV7-8 and TRBJ1-2, with D perhaps TRBD1 (6 bases). Trimming removed 5 bases from V and 8 bases from J, with 21 bases in between. Per the germline V gene, CDR1 is SGHVS and CDR2 is FQNEAQ. This CDR3 region has 15 residues. CDR3 amino acids: CASSPEGTLRGGYTF. CDR3 bases: TGTGCCAGCAGCCCCGAGGGGACACTAAGGGGCGGCTACACCTTC.

V usage is TRBV7-9 and J usage is TRBJ2-1; 7 bases align to TRBD2. The CDR3 is made up of 14 amino acids. Per the germline V gene, CDR1 is SEHNR and CDR2 is FQNEAQ (reference sequence). With 1 base clipped from V and 3 bases from J, the junction kept 0 bases outside the gene matches. CDR3 protein: CASSLGGSYNEQFF. CDR3 bases: TGTGCCAGCAGCTTAGGCGGGAGCTACAATGAGCAGTTCTTC.

The V gene is TRBV9, the J gene TRBJ2-1; the D gene is possibly TRBD2 (5 bases). V was cut by 5 bases and J by 6 bases, with 15 bases left in between. Germline values: CDR1 SGDLS, CDR2 YYNGEE. This CDR3 contains 14 residues. This chain's CDR3 is CASSSEERVNEQFF. The CDR3 nucleotides read TGTGCCAGCAGTTCGGAGGAGAGGGTCAATGAGCAGTTCTTC.

In regard to this clone: Mismatch with germline at one junction end may stem from a read error. The same CDR3 is also encoded by other DNA sequences in this sample. The rearrangement links TRBV7-9 to TRBJ1-1; maybe TRBD1 (6 bases). The CDR3 consists of 16 residues. The germline V gene encodes CDR1 SEHNR and CDR2 FQNEAQ (reference sequence). The CDR3 nucleotides read TGTGCCAGTAGCTTAGGTATTCCCAGGGGGAACACTGAAGCTTTCTTT. It encodes CASSLGIPRGNTEAFF.

V gene TRBV5-6 combines with J gene TRBJ2-2; 8 bases fit TRBD1. CDR3 length equals 18 residues. V was clipped by 4 bases and J by 3 bases; unmatched bases: 14. Germline CDR1 is SGHDT and CDR2 is YYEEEE. CDR3 nucleotide sequence: TGTGCCAGCAGCCGCGGACAGGGATTTTATTCGGACACCGGGGAGCTGTTTTTT. Amino acid sequence: CASSRGQGFYSDTGELFF.

This clone has more than one count but fewer than ten. The chain has TRBV5-4 and TRBJ1-1; 7 bases fit TRBD1. V dropped 4 bases and J dropped 4; count of bases not matched to a gene: 4. Germline assignment: CDR1 SGHNT and CDR2 YYREEE (reference sequence). This CDR3 region has 13 residues. In DNA, the CDR3 is TGTGCCAGCAGCCGTCCAGGGGGCACTGAAGCTTTCTTT. Translation gives CASSRPGGTEAFF.

The V and J genes are TRBV9 and TRBJ1-4; unclear D gene. V was trimmed by 0 bases and J by 8 bases, leaving 11 bases between them. The CDR3 runs to 14 residues. CDR1 is SGDLS and CDR2 is YYNGEE in the germline V gene. Here the CDR3 DNA reads TGTGCCAGCAGCGTAGACGGCGGGTGGGAAAAACTGTTTTTT. Its protein is CASSVDGGWEKLFF.

The chain is built from TRBV11-2 and TRBJ2-7, with TRBD1 matching 8 bases. The junction had 2 bases not matched to a gene; V was cut back by 4 bases and J by 3 bases. Germline CDR1 SGHAT, CDR2 FQNNGV. This CDR3 is 13 amino acids long. CDR3 bases: TGTGCCAGCAGCTCCGGACAGGGCTACGAGCAGTACTTC. This encodes CASSSGQGYEQYF.

The table lists this clone with a few counts. The CDR3 sequence: CASSPQGAGGTF. The DNA of the CDR3 is TGTGCCAGCAGCCCACAGGGGGCCGGGGGCACCTTC. This chain links TRBV28 with TRBJ1-2, with TRBD1 identical over 9 bases. The junction had 9 bases not matched to a gene; V was cut back by 6 bases and J by 13 bases. CDR1 and CDR2 (germline): MDHEN, SYDVKM. The CDR3 loop spans 12 amino acids.

The chain is built from TRBV12-5 and TRBJ2-2; TRBD1 matches at 8 bases. V dropped 6 bases and J dropped 7; count of bases not matched to a gene: 7. The CDR3 totals 14 residues. Germline loops: CDR1 LGHNT, CDR2 FRNRAP. The CDR3: CASGGTGRSGELFF. The CDR3 bases are TGTGCTAGTGGGGGGACAGGTCGGAGCGGGGAGCTGTTTTTT.